One sample yielded the 16 T cell receptor beta chains listed below, sequenced in a study of blood T cell repertoires in COVID-19. Repertoires were generated with immunoSEQ multiplex PCR, while TCRdb's copy carries only in-frame clones and drops some. The data show some 90,000 clones, with 86% seen just once and 1.2% held by the top ten. Material: peripheral blood. Receptors originate from an elderly man with active or convalescent COVID-19.

The chain has TRBV19 and TRBJ2-1; TRBD1 matches 7 bases. This CDR3 contains 15 residues. V lost 7 bases and J lost 3; bases outside the gene matches: 9. Looked up from germline, CDR1 is LNHDA and CDR2 is SQIVND (reference sequence). CDR3 loop: CASKGQTLFYNEQFF. CDR3 DNA sequence: TGTGCCAGTAAGGGACAGACTTTATTCTACAATGAGCAGTTCTTC.

V is TRBV12-3 or TRBV12-4 and J is TRBJ1-2; a possible D gene is TRBD1 (6 bases). This CDR3 contains 12 residues. The V end was cut by 5 bases, the J end by 5 bases, with 9 bases between. This CDR3 reads CASSTGFYGYTF. The CDR3 bases are TGTGCCAGCAGTACAGGGTTTTATGGCTACACCTTC.

The genes are TRBV7-2 and TRBJ2-5; D gene unclear. The CDR3 totals 14 residues. Germline CDR1 SGHTA, CDR2 FQGNSA. Between the trimmed V and J ends, which lost 4 bases and 2 bases, there was a span of 11 bases. The CDR3 nucleotides read TGTGCCAGCAGCTCTATGGCACAGCAAGAGACCCAGTACTTC. Translated, it gives CASSSMAQQETQYF.

This chain uses TRBV9 with TRBJ1-1; maybe TRBD1 (5 bases). This CDR3 has 15 amino acids. Germline lookup yields CDR1 SGDLS and CDR2 YYNGEE. V dropped 4 bases and J dropped 2 bases, with 15 bases sitting between them. The CDR3 is CASSLNGGVNTEAFF. The CDR3 DNA follows: TGTGCCAGCAGCTTGAATGGGGGGGTCAACACTGAAGCTTTCTTT.

This chain connects TRBV4-3 to TRBJ2-1, with 9 bases that match TRBD1. The CDR3 is made up of 20 amino acids. Germline V gives CDR1 LGHNA, CDR2 YSLEER. J gave up 3 bases and V 0 bases, and 15 bases lay outside the gene matches. The CDR3 DNA sequence: TGCGCCAGCAGCCAAGATCTTGTTCGGTGGGGGACAGGGAGCTACAATGAGCAGTTCTTC. It is translated as CASSQDLVRWGTGSYNEQFF.

This clone is a singleton in its sample. This rearrangement joins TRBV11-2 to TRBJ2-3; D gene ambiguous. V lost 1 base and J lost 2, with 4 bases in between. The germline CDR1 and CDR2 sequences are SGHAT and FQNNGV. The CDR3 spans 13 residues. The CDR3 loop is CASSLGHTDTQYF. In DNA, the CDR3 is TGTGCCAGCAGCTTAGGTCACACAGATACGCAGTATTTT.

V usage is TRBV9 and J usage is TRBJ2-1, with TRBD2 identical over 10 bases. CDR1 SGDLS and CDR2 YYNGEE come from the germline V gene. After removal of 0 bases from V and 3 bases from J, the junction contained 6 bases not matched to a gene. This CDR3 contains 17 residues. The CDR3 region is CASSVESSGSHYNEQFF. The CDR3 DNA is TGTGCCAGCAGCGTAGAGTCTAGCGGGAGCCACTACAATGAGCAGTTCTTC.

The gene calls are TRBV19 and TRBJ1-5; a possible D gene is TRBD1 (5 bases). This CDR3 contains 15 residues. V was pared by 2 bases and J by 0 bases, with 8 bases between. The germline V gene encodes CDR1 LNHDA and CDR2 SQIVND (reference sequence). The CDR3, as DNA: TGTGCCAGTAGTATATTCAGGGATAGCAATCAGCCCCAGCATTTT. Encoded protein: CASSIFRDSNQPQHF.

This clone showed up just a few times. This rearrangement joins TRBV4-2 to TRBJ1-2; TRBD1 matches at 7 bases. CDR1 and CDR2 from the germline V gene are LGHNA and YNFKEQ. The trim removed 1 base at V and 2 bases at J, leaving 4 bases unmatched. The CDR3 length is 15 residues. The CDR3 reads CASSQALGQNYGYTF. The CDR3 DNA sequence: TGTGCCAGCAGCCAAGCCCTGGGACAGAACTATGGCTACACCTTC.

The genes are TRBV5-4 and TRBJ1-4; TRBD1 might be the D (5 bases). The CDR3 contains 16 residues. Germline assignment: CDR1 SGHNT and CDR2 YYREEE (reference sequence). Trimming removed 3 bases at V and 8 bases at J, with 20 bases between. For the CDR3, the DNA is TGTGCCAGCAGCTCTCAGACACAGGCCCTTGGAGAAAAACTGTTTTTT. Its protein product is CASSSQTQALGEKLFF.

The rearrangement joins TRBV11-3 to TRBJ2-1, with 8 bases identical to TRBD2. The trim removed 8 bases at V and 4 bases at J, leaving 4 bases unmatched. The CDR3 covers 13 residues. Germline CDR1 is SGHNT and CDR2 is YENEEA. The DNA of the CDR3 is TGTGCCAGCGGTAGCGGGACTTACAATGAGCAGTTCTTC. Residues: CASGSGTYNEQFF.

The chain joins TRBV5-5 to TRBJ1-4; D uncertain. CDR1 SGHKS and CDR2 YYEKEE come from the germline V gene (reference sequence). Trimming left V 0 bases short and J 3 bases short, with 6 bases between. CDR3 length equals 14 residues. The CDR3 coding sequence is TGTGCCAGCAGCTTGGACCGGGCTAATGAAAAACTGTTTTTT. This translates into CASSLDRANEKLFF.

This chain uses TRBV28 with TRBJ2-3; 11 nucleotides line up with TRBD1. The junction had 5 bases not matched to a gene; V was cut back by 9 bases and J by 6 bases. This CDR3 spans 13 amino acids. Germline CDR1 MDHEN, CDR2 SYDVKM. CDR3 amino acids: CASRTGGIDTQYF. The CDR3, as DNA: TGTGCCAGTCGGACAGGGGGCATCGATACGCAGTATTTT. Full variable domain (rest looked up from reference TRBV28 and TRBJ2-3): DVKVTQSSRYLVKRTGEKVFLECVQDMDHENMFWYRQDPGLGLRLIYFSYDVKMKEKGDIPEGYSVSREKKERFSLILESASTNQTSMYLCASRTGGIDTQYFGPGTRLTVL.

Here the CDR3 DNA reads TGTGCCAGCAGCGTAGCTCGGGGACAGGTAGCTAGCACAGATACGCAGTATTTT. Encoded protein: CASSVARGQVASTDTQYF. The J gene is TRBJ2-3, the V gene TRBV9; 8 nucleotides match TRBD1. CDR3 length equals 18 residues. Per germline, CDR1 SGDLS and CDR2 YYNGEE. Trimming removed 0 bases from V and 0 bases from J; junction bases left unmatched: 9.

V usage is TRBV7-9 and J usage is TRBJ1-1; no firm D call. The CDR3 runs 15 residues. Trimming removed 1 base at V and 1 base at J, with 10 bases between. Germline CDR1 SEHNR, CDR2 FQNEAQ (reference sequence). This chain's CDR3 is CASSLVQIRNTEAFF. CDR3 coding DNA: TGTGCCAGCAGCTTAGTACAGATAAGGAACACTGAAGCTTTCTTT. Full variable domain (rest looked up from reference TRBV7-9 and TRBJ1-1): DTGVSQNPRHKITKRGQNVTFRCDPISEHNRLYWYRQTLGQGPEFLTYFQNEAQLEKSRLLSDRFSAERPKGSFSTLEIQRTEQGDSAMYLCASSLVQIRNTEAFFGQGTRLTVV.

V and J are TRBV28 and TRBJ2-1, with D possibly being TRBD2 (6 bases). V gave up 5 bases and J gave up 6 bases, with 11 bases separating them. The V gene's germline CDR1 is MDHEN and CDR2 SYDVKM. The CDR3 is made up of 13 amino acids. CDR3 nucleotides: TGTGCCAGCAGTACCGGGACTCCCAATGAGCAGTTCTTC. This codes for CASSTGTPNEQFF.